Following are 26 T cell receptor beta chains from one sample sequenced in a study of blood T cell repertoires in COVID-19. Measured with immunoSEQ multiplex PCR; TCRdb has only the in-frame clones, and not every one. Counted here are roughly 340,000 clones, roughly nine tenths occurring once; the ten biggest clones make up around 3%. The sequenced material came from peripheral blood. Receptors were obtained from a woman in her 30s with COVID-19, enrolled during active disease.

The genes are TRBV30 and TRBJ1-6; 8 nucleotides match TRBD1. The germline V gene has CDR1 GTSNPN and CDR2 SVGIG (reference sequence). This CDR3 is 22 amino acids long. V lost 4 bases to trimming and J lost 3 bases; unmatched junction nucleotides: 26. CDR3 in amino acids: CAWMLGMVIWTGTSNYNSPLHF. The CDR3, as DNA: TGTGCCTGGATGCTTGGTATGGTCATTTGGACAGGGACCTCGAACTATAATTCACCCCTCCACTTT. The complete variable domain, with remaining parts taken from reference TRBV30 and TRBJ1-6, reads SQTIHQWPATLVQPVGSPLSLECTVEGTSNPNLYWYRQAAGRGLQLLFYSVGIGQISSEVPQNLSASRPQDRQFILSSKKLLLSDSGFYLCAWMLGMVIWTGTSNYNSPLHFGNGTRLTVT.

The rearrangement links TRBV11-3 to TRBJ1-1; D is possibly TRBD1 (5 bases). V was shortened by 5 bases and J by 5 bases, with 12 bases between the two germline ends. Germline-derived CDR1 and CDR2 are SGHNT and YENEEA. The CDR3 sequence is 13 residues long. The CDR3 coding sequence is TGTGCCAGCAGCGTCAACTCAGGGACTGAAGCTTTCTTT. Its protein product is CASSVNSGTEAFF.

The chain uses TRBV7-2 and TRBJ2-3, with D perhaps matching TRBD1 (5 bases). The length of the CDR3 is 14 residues. The V and J ends lost 7 bases and 3 bases respectively, with 14 bases between them. Germline CDR1 reads SGHTA; CDR2 reads FQGNSA. The CDR3 loop reads CASKEGVITDTQYF. In nucleotides, the CDR3 is TGTGCCAGCAAGGAAGGGGTAATTACAGATACGCAGTATTTT.

V and J are TRBV5-5 and TRBJ2-2, with 15 bases fitting TRBD2. Per germline, CDR1 SGHKS and CDR2 YYEKEE (reference sequence). This CDR3 has 18 amino acids. Germline trimming cut 2 bases from V and 4 bases from J; bases unmatched to any gene: 6. CDR3 region: CASSFGLAGGPGTGELFF. Written as DNA, the CDR3 is TGTGCCAGCAGCTTCGGACTAGCGGGAGGGCCCGGCACCGGGGAGCTGTTTTTT.

The gene calls are TRBV6-2 or TRBV6-3 and TRBJ1-2; tentative D call: TRBD1 (5 bases). This CDR3 region has 18 residues. Germline V gene data show CDR1 as MNHEY and CDR2 as SVGEGT. V was pared by 4 bases and J by 3 bases, with 24 bases between. DNA for the CDR3: TGTGCCAGCAGTTCGACGTGGGGGGTTAGGCCGAACCACTATGGCTACACCTTC. Translated, it gives CASSSTWGVRPNHYGYTF.

The rearrangement uses TRBV5-5 and TRBJ2-7; D unresolved. CDR1 and CDR2 from the germline V gene are SGHKS and YYEKEE (reference sequence). This CDR3 has 11 residues. Trimming cost V 4 bases and J 6 bases, with 8 bases left between them. CDR3 amino acids: CASSHPGEQYF. CDR3 DNA sequence: TGTGCCAGCAGCCACCCGGGCGAGCAGTACTTC.

Details on this clone: The sample holds other DNA sequences that translate to the same CDR3. This rearrangement joins TRBV11-2 to TRBJ2-3, with 10 bases lining up with TRBD1. CDR1 is SGHAT and CDR2 is FQNNGV in the germline V gene. CDR3 length equals 14 residues. After removal of 5 bases from V and 6 bases from J, the junction contained 5 bases not matched to a gene. Written as DNA, the CDR3 is TGTGCCAGCAGCGAGGGACAGGGGATGGATACGCAGTATTTT. Its translation: CASSEGQGMDTQYF.

The chain has TRBV10-1 and TRBJ2-7; 8 bases fit TRBD2. This CDR3 contains 15 residues. Germline CDR1 and CDR2: WNHNN and SYGVQD (reference sequence). The V gene end was trimmed by 4 bases and the J gene end by 4 bases; junction bases not matched to a gene: 9. The CDR3 sequence is CASSVEREWGYEQYV. CDR3 DNA sequence: TGCGCCAGCAGTGTCGAGCGGGAGTGGGGATACGAGCAGTACGTC.

The chain has TRBV3-1 (or the pseudogene TRBV3-2) and TRBJ2-7, with D maybe TRBD1 (6 bases). CDR3 length: 17 amino acids. V lost 0 bases, J lost 0 bases, and 15 bases lay in between. From germline, CDR1 is LGHDT and CDR2 YNNKEL (reference sequence). The CDR3 DNA sequence: TGTGCCAGCAGCCAAGAGGGGGCAGGCCAAAGCTCCTACGAGCAGTACTTC. This codes for CASSQEGAGQSSYEQYF.

The rearrangement links TRBV27 to TRBJ1-1, with 9 bases lining up with TRBD1. Germline V lookup: CDR1 MNHEY, CDR2 SMNVEV (reference sequence). J lost 9 bases, V lost 2 bases, and 7 bases had no gene match. This CDR3 contains 14 residues. The CDR3 DNA reads TGTGCCAGCAGTTTAGCGGGACAGGGTGGGAAAGCTTTCTTT. Amino acids: CASSLAGQGGKAFF.

This chain joins TRBV28 and TRBJ1-2; D ambiguous. Germline assignment: CDR1 MDHEN and CDR2 SYDVKM. The CDR3 totals 14 residues. V lost 3 bases to trimming and J lost 6 bases, with 14 bases between them. For the CDR3, the DNA is TGTGCCAGCAGTTTGGTTTGGAGGGAGGATGGCTACACCTTC. It translates to CASSLVWREDGYTF.

The chain combines TRBV10-2 with TRBJ2-3; 15 bases are shared with TRBD2. Germline loops: CDR1 WSHSY, CDR2 SAAADI. With V trimmed by 10 bases and J by 4 bases, 21 bases remained unmatched. This CDR3 is built from 20 residues. CDR3 sequence: CATAGGLAGGSGSSPDTQYF. The DNA for the CDR3 is TGCGCCACCGCCGGGGGACTAGCGGGAGGTTCGGGGTCGAGCCCAGATACGCAGTATTTT.

The J gene is TRBJ1-2, the V gene TRBV7-9; D not certain. The CDR3 is made up of 15 amino acids. Germline-derived CDR1 and CDR2 are SEHNR and FQNEAQ (reference sequence). With 0 bases removed from V and 1 base from J, the gap between germline ends came to 9 bases. The CDR3 protein is CASSLARGSNYGYTF. The CDR3 DNA follows: TGTGCCAGCAGCTTAGCCCGCGGCAGTAACTATGGCTACACCTTC.

V is TRBV7-2 and J is TRBJ2-3; D may be TRBD1 (6 bases). This CDR3 has 15 amino acids. V lost 5 bases and J lost 5, with 17 bases in between. Germline CDR1 SGHTA, CDR2 FQGNSA. The CDR3 protein is CASSRNRDSEDTQYF. Written as DNA, the CDR3 is TGTGCCAGCAGCCGGAACAGGGATTCTGAAGATACGCAGTATTTT.

The chain uses TRBV6-1 and TRBJ1-6; the match to TRBD1 covers 10 bases. The germline CDR1 and CDR2 sequences are MNHNS and SASEGT. Trimming at V came to 3 bases and at J to 6 bases, leaving 8 bases not matched to a gene. The CDR3 is 17 residues long. CDR3 nucleotides: TGTGCCAGCAGTGATCCGGGACAGGGGAACCCTAATTCACCCCTCCACTTT. It encodes CASSDPGQGNPNSPLHF.

V usage is TRBV11-2 and J usage is TRBJ2-7; 12 bases match TRBD1. CDR1 SGHAT and CDR2 FQNNGV come from the germline V gene. The CDR3 totals 13 residues. Trimming removed 6 bases from V and 6 bases from J; junction bases left unmatched: 3. The CDR3 sequence is CASRGQGAGEQYV. In nucleotides, the CDR3 is TGTGCCAGCAGGGGACAGGGGGCCGGCGAGCAGTACGTC.

This rearrangement joins TRBV10-3 to TRBJ2-7; TRBD1 matches at 9 bases. The CDR3 is made up of 15 amino acids. V shed 6 bases, J shed 1 base, and the junction held 7 bases outside the gene matches. Germline V gene lookup returns CDR1 ENHRY and CDR2 SYGVKD. CDR3 bases: TGTGCCATCAGGAGGGGCGGGACAGGGTCCTACGAGCAGTACTTC. Protein product: CAIRRGGTGSYEQYF.

The table lists this clone with a few counts. V usage is TRBV29-1 and J usage is TRBJ1-1, with D possibly TRBD1 on 6 matching bases. The CDR3 consists of 13 residues. The germline gives CDR1 SQVTM, CDR2 ANQGSEA. V was cut by 6 bases and J by 2 bases, with 13 bases left in between. CDR3: CSVEDSFNTEAFF. DNA of the CDR3: TGCAGCGTGGAGGACAGTTTCAACACTGAAGCTTTCTTT.

This clone was detected once. The chain combines TRBV5-6 with TRBJ1-2; TRBD1 aligns across 9 bases. Germline values: CDR1 SGHDT, CDR2 YYEEEE. This CDR3 has 13 residues. With V trimmed by 2 bases and J by 7 bases, 3 bases remained unmatched. This chain's CDR3 is CASSLEQGAGYTF. CDR3 nucleotides: TGTGCCAGCAGCTTAGAACAGGGGGCTGGCTACACCTTC.

This chain uses TRBV2 with TRBJ2-4; 12 bases map to TRBD2. V was clipped by 11 bases and J by 6 bases; unmatched bases: 8. The germline CDR1 and CDR2 sequences are SNHLY and FYNNEI. The CDR3 runs to 14 residues. The CDR3 DNA is TGTGCCGGGCTAGCGGGAGGGCCAGGAAACATTCAGTACTTC. Translation gives CAGLAGGPGNIQYF.

The chain carries TRBV6-5 and TRBJ2-7; D call uncertain. This CDR3 comprises 13 residues. CDR1 is MNHEY and CDR2 is SVGAGI in the germline V gene. Trimming shortened V by 8 bases and J by 0 bases, and 11 bases separated the two germline ends. The CDR3: CASGGTISYEQYV. The CDR3, as DNA: TGTGCCAGCGGCGGTACTATCTCCTACGAGCAGTACGTC.

The V and J genes are TRBV11-2 and TRBJ1-1; D uncertain. The CDR3 consists of 13 residues. Trimming cost V 6 bases and J 0 bases, with 8 bases left between them. Germline CDR1 and CDR2: SGHAT and FQNNGV. The CDR3 sequence: CASRWALNTEAFF. CDR3 nucleotides: TGTGCCAGCAGATGGGCCCTGAACACTGAAGCTTTCTTT.

This clone was detected once. The chain has TRBV11-3 and TRBJ1-2; D is possibly TRBD1 (6 bases). The length of the CDR3 is 15 residues. With 5 bases removed from V and 4 bases from J, the gap between germline ends came to 17 bases. Germline loops: CDR1 SGHNT, CDR2 YENEEA. The CDR3 nucleotides are TGTGCCAGCAGCCCGCAGGGGCAGGGTGGCTATGGCTACACCTTC. It yields the protein CASSPQGQGGYGYTF.

The gene calls are TRBV5-1 and TRBJ2-1; no clear D gene. CDR1 and CDR2 (germline): SGHRS, YFSETQ. V was cut by 4 bases and J by 4 bases, with 15 bases left in between. The CDR3 has 15 residues. Written as DNA, the CDR3 is TGCGCCAGCAGCCCACTTTCTGCCCCGTACAATGAGCAGTTCTTC. Its translation: CASSPLSAPYNEQFF.

This sequence joins TRBV7-8 and TRBJ1-2; D is undetermined. V was cut by 7 bases and J by 0 bases, with 21 bases left in between. The V gene's germline CDR1 is SGHVS and CDR2 FQNEAQ. This CDR3 comprises 17 residues. This CDR3 is CASNPWASLSTNYGYTF. The CDR3 DNA reads TGTGCCAGCAATCCCTGGGCCTCCCTGTCTACTAACTATGGCTACACCTTC.

The chain uses TRBV28 and TRBJ1-2, with TRBD1 as a possible D gene (6 bases). Per the germline V gene, CDR1 is MDHEN and CDR2 is SYDVKM. The ends were cut back, 7 bases at V and 8 bases at J, with 23 bases in the middle. The CDR3 extends over 15 amino acids. As DNA, the CDR3 is TGTGCCAGCACATTAATGAAGGACAGCCTTAGCGGCTACACCTTC. Amino acids: CASTLMKDSLSGYTF.